This record covers a single T cell receptor beta chain. Its antigen is unidentified. With 60 Vbeta and 13 Jbeta primers, the PCR was carried out. TCRdb's copy holds only in-frame clones and misses some; the assay was immunoSEQ multiplex PCR. The sample includes about 130,000 clones, roughly 79% of them seen just once. The CDR3 runs to 14 residues. Trimming removed 10 bases from V and 0 bases from J, with 13 bases in between. This entry is derived from a study of cytomegalovirus exposure and HLA in healthy donors. Overall study context: Falling in the Caucasian-associated ancestry cluster were roughly 86% of under 500 genotyped donors.

Study conclusions and caveats: Prior analysis indicated that the majority of TCR beta V segments exhibited productivity approximately 87% or approximately 30% of the time. Researchers counted around 170 TCR beta chains as cytomegalovirus-associated. TRBV6-2, TRBV6-3 and some other V segments were unresolvable in 87-base-pair reads.

Material: PBMCs. V and J are TRBV23-1 and TRBJ1-5; D is perhaps TRBD1 (6 bases). TRBV23-1 is known as an ORF, though its function is uncertain. This clonotype originated in a woman in her 40s in good health and CMV-seronegative. The CDR3 sequence: CATPWTDSNQPQHF. The CDR3 DNA is TGCGCCACCCCCTGGACAGATAGCAATCAGCCCCAGCATTTT.